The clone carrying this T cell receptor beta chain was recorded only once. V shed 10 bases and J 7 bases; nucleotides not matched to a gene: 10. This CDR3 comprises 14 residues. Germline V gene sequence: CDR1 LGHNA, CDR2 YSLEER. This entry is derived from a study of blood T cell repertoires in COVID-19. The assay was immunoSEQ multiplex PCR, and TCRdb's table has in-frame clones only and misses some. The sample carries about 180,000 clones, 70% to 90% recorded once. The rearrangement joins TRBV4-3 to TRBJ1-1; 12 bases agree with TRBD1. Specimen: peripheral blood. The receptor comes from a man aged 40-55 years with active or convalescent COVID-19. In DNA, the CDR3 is TGCGCCACCCTAACCGGGACAGGGGGCGATGAAGCTTTCTTT. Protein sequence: CATLTGTGGDEAFF.